Listed below are T cell receptor beta chains from one sample, sequenced in a study of cytomegalovirus exposure and HLA in healthy donors. Sequenced by immunoSEQ multiplex PCR; TCRdb stores in-frame clones only, minus some. The sample has 150,000 to 200,000 clones, over 70% seen once. The sample comprised PBMCs. These receptors were obtained from a woman between 25 and 40 years old in good health and CMV-seronegative. CDR3s include the opening cysteine and the closing phenylalanine or tryptophan. D genes are given only for firm matches. The size field is filled for only some rows; it gives once, few, many or a size class.

v_call	clone_size	d_call	j_call	cdr3_aa	cdr3_nt
TRBV5-4	NA	NA	TRBJ1-6	CASSPGGSSYNSPLHF	TGTGCCAGCAGCCCGGGGGGGTCCTCCTATAATTCACCCCTCCACTTT
TRBV7-8	few	NA	TRBJ2-1	CASSLRGRQFNEQFF	TGTGCCAGCAGCTTACGCGGAAGGCAGTTCAATGAGCAGTTCTTC
TRBV7-8	NA	NA	TRBJ1-1	CASSLTDRRIDTEAFF	TGTGCCAGCAGCTTAACCGACAGGAGGATTGACACTGAAGCTTTCTTT
TRBV7-8	NA	NA	TRBJ1-1	CASSPRDLNTEAFF	TGTGCCAGCAGCCCCCGGGACTTGAACACTGAAGCTTTCTTT
TRBV19	NA	TRBD1	TRBJ1-1	CASSTGQGGVTEAFF	TGTGCCAGTAGTACCGGACAGGGCGGGGTCACTGAAGCTTTCTTT
TRBV28	NA	TRBD1	TRBJ2-7	CASSPRQGAYEQYF	TGTGCCAGCAGTCCACGACAGGGGGCCTACGAGCAGTACTTC
TRBV30	NA	TRBD1	TRBJ1-2	CAWSSGGGGYTF	TGTGCCTGGAGCTCAGGGGGCGGTGGCTACACCTTC
TRBV19	NA	TRBD2	TRBJ2-3	CASSIGAGAADTQYF	TGTGCCAGTAGTATCGGAGCGGGAGCGGCGGATACGCAGTATTTT
TRBV7-9	NA	NA	TRBJ2-5	CASSPRRTGPQETQYF	TGTGCCAGCAGCCCCAGGCGCACAGGCCCTCAAGAGACCCAGTACTTC
TRBV7-2	NA	NA	TRBJ1-1	CASSLGANTEAFF	TGTGCCAGCAGCTTAGGGGCGAACACTGAAGCTTTCTTT
TRBV4-1	NA	TRBD1	TRBJ2-7	CASSQGDRGQYEQYF	TGCGCCAGCAGCCAAGGGGACAGGGGGCAGTACGAGCAGTACTTC
TRBV27	NA	NA	TRBJ2-7	CASSPSDGPLTYEQYF	TGTGCCAGCAGTCCCTCGGATGGGCCACTTACCTACGAGCAGTACTTC
TRBV5-6	NA	NA	TRBJ1-3	CASSLLAGAGGNTIYF	TGTGCCAGCAGCTTGTTGGCGGGAGCTGGTGGAAACACCATATATTTT
TRBV28	NA	TRBD1	TRBJ2-7	CASRTGTVTYEQYF	TGTGCCAGCAGGACTGGGACAGTCACCTACGAGCAGTACTTC
TRBV7-8	NA	NA	TRBJ1-1	CASSLVGSNTEAFF	TGTGCCAGCAGCTTAGTTGGGAGCAACACTGAAGCTTTCTTT
TRBV28	NA	NA	TRBJ1-4	CASRGQGVEKLFF	TGTGCCAGCAGGGGACAAGGGGTTGAAAAACTGTTTTTT
TRBV7-2	few	TRBD2	TRBJ2-7	CASSLAGTSGRYLSYEQYF	TGTGCCAGCAGTCTGGCCGGGACTAGCGGGAGGTACCTATCCTACGAGCAGTACTTC
TRBV29-1	NA	NA	TRBJ1-3	CSVGHRSGNTIYF	TGCAGCGTTGGGCATCGCTCTGGAAACACCATATATTTT
TRBV7-2	NA	TRBD2	TRBJ2-1	CASSQTSEHNEQFF	TGTGCCAGCAGCCAAACTAGCGAGCACAATGAGCAGTTCTTC
TRBV21-1	NA	NA	TRBJ1-1	CASSKGEENTEAFF	TGTGCCAGCAGCAAAGGAGAGGAGAACACTGAAGCTTTCTTT
TRBV28	NA	TRBD2	TRBJ2-3	CASSLRGGIPDTQYF	TGTGCCAGCAGTTTGCGGGGGGGGATCCCAGATACGCAGTATTTT
TRBV15	NA	TRBD1	TRBJ2-4	CATSRVSQGAVAKNSQYF	TGTGCCACCAGCAGAGTCTCCCAGGGGGCGGTAGCCAAAAACAGTCAGTACTTC
TRBV6-6	NA	NA	TRBJ1-5	CASSPDSSNQPQHF	TGTGCCAGCAGCCCCGACAGTAGCAATCAGCCCCAGCATTTT
TRBV7-2	NA	NA	TRBJ2-7	CASSLKGGGKSYEQYF	TGTGCCAGCAGCTTGAAAGGGGGGGGCAAGTCCTACGAGCAGTACTTC
TRBV18	NA	NA	TRBJ1-4	CASLKDSFNEKLFF	TGTGCCAGCTTAAAAGACAGCTTTAATGAAAAACTGTTTTTT
TRBV5-1	NA	NA	TRBJ2-7	CASSLGGSTYEQYF	TGCGCCAGCAGCTTGGGAGGCTCAACCTACGAGCAGTACTTC
TRBV7-2	NA	NA	TRBJ2-3	CASSLAVGGIGTDTQYF	TGTGCCAGCAGCTTAGCCGTAGGGGGTATAGGGACAGATACGCAGTATTTT
TRBV18	NA	TRBD1	TRBJ2-1	CASSPWGQYNEQFF	TGTGCCAGCTCACCTTGGGGACAGTACAATGAGCAGTTCTTC
TRBV7-2	NA	TRBD2	TRBJ2-2	CASSTIAGANTGELFF	TGTGCCAGCAGCACCATAGCGGGAGCGAACACCGGGGAGCTGTTTTTT
TRBV27	NA	TRBD2	TRBJ2-1	CASSLQPTSGDYNEQFF	TGTGCCAGCAGTCTACAGCCGACTAGCGGGGACTACAATGAGCAGTTCTTC
TRBV7-2	NA	TRBD2	TRBJ2-7	CASTVTSGRFYEQYF	TGTGCCAGCACCGTGACTAGCGGGAGGTTCTACGAGCAGTACTTC